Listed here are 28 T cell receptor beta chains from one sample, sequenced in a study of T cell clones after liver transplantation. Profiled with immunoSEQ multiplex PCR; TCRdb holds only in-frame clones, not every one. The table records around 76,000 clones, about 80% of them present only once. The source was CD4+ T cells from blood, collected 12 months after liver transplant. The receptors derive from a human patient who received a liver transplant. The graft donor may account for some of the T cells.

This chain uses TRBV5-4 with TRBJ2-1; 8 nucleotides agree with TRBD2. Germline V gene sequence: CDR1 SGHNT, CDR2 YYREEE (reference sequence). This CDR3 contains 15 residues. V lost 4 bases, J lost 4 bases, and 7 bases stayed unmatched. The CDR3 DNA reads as TGTGCCAGCAGCCACAGCGGGAGTCAGTACAATGAGCAGTTCTTC. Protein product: CASSHSGSQYNEQFF.

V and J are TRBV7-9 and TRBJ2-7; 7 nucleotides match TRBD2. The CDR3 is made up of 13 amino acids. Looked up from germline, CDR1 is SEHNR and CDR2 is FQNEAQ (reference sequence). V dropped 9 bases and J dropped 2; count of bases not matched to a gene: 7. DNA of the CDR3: TGTGCCAGTCTTCGGGAGGCTCCCTACGAGCAGTACTTC. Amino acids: CASLREAPYEQYF.

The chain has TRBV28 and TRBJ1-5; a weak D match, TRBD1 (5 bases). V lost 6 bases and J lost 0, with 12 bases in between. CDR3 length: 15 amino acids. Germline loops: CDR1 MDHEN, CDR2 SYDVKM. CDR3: CASSLGGSSNQPQHF. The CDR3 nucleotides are TGTGCCAGCAGCTTGGGGGGAAGTAGCAATCAGCCCCAGCATTTT.

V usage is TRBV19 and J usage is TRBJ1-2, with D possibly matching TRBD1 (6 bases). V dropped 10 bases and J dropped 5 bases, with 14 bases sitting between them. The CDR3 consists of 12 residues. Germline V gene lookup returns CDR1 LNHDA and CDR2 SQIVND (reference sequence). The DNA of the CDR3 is TGTGCCACCGCAGGGGACTGGTATGGCTACACCTTC. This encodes CATAGDWYGYTF. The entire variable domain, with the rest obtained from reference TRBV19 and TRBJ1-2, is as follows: DGGITQSPKYLFRKEGQNVTLSCEQNLNHDAMYWYRQDPGQGLRLIYYSQIVNDFQKGDIAEGYSVSREKKESFPLTVTSAQKNPTAFYLCATAGDWYGYTFGSGTRLTVV.

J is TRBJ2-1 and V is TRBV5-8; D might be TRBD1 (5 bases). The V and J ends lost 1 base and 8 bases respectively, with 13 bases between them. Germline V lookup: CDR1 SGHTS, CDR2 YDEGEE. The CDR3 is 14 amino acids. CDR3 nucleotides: TGTGCCAGCAGCTTGTTGACAGTTGGAGATGAGCAGTTCTTC. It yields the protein CASSLLTVGDEQFF.

The CDR3 nucleotides read TGTGCCAGTAGTTCCCGTTGGGACAGCCCTACGACCTACAATGAGCAGTTCTTC. Translated, it gives CASSSRWDSPTTYNEQFF. The rearrangement uses TRBV19 and TRBJ2-1; 7 bases are a match to TRBD1. This CDR3 is built from 18 residues. Losses at the gene ends were 5 bases for V and 2 bases for J; bases not matched to a gene: 15. Per germline, CDR1 LNHDA and CDR2 SQIVND (reference sequence).

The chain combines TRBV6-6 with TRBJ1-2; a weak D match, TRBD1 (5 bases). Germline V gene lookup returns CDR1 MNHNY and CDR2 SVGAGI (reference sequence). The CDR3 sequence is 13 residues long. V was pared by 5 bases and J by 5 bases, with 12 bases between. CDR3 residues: CASSLGTAYGYTF. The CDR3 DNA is TGTGCCAGCAGTCTCGGGACTGCGTATGGCTACACCTTC.

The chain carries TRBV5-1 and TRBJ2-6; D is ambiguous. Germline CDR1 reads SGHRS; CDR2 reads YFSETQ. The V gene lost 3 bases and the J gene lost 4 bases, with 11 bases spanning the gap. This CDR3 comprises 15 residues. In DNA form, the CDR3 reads TGCGCCAGCAGCTACCCTAACTTCGGGGCCAACGTCCTGACTTTC. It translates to CASSYPNFGANVLTF.

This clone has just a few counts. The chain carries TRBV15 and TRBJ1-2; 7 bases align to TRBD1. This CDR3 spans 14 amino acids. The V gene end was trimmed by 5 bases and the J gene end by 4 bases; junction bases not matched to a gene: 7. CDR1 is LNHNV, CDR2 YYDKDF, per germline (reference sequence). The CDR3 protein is CATSGTGAIYGYTF. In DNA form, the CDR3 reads TGTGCCACCAGCGGTACAGGGGCGATCTATGGCTACACCTTC.

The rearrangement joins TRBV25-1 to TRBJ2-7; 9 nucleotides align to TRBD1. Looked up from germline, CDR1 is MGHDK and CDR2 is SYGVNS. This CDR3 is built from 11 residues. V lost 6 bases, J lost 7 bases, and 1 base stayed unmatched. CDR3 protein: CASRDRGEQYF. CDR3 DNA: TGTGCCAGCAGGGACAGGGGAGAGCAGTACTTC.

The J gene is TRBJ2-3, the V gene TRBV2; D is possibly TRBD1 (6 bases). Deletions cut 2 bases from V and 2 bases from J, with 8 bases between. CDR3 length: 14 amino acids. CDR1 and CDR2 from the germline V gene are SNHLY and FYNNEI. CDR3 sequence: CASSEQGYTDTQYF. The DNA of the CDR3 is TGTGCCAGCAGTGAACAGGGGTACACAGATACGCAGTATTTT. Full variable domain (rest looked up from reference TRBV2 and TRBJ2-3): EPEVTQTPSHQVTQMGQEVILRCVPISNHLYFYWYRQILGQKVEFLVSFYNNEISEKSEIFDDQFSVERPDGSNFTLKIRSTKLEDSAMYFCASSEQGYTDTQYFGPGTRLTVL.

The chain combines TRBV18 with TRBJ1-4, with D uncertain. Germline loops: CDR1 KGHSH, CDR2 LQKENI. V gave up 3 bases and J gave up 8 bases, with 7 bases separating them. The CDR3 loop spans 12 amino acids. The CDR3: CASSPPEEKLFF. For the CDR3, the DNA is TGTGCCAGCTCACCGCCCGAGGAAAAACTGTTTTTT. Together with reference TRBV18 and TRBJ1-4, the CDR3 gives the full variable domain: NAGVMQNPRHLVRRRGQEARLRCSPMKGHSHVYWYRQLPEEGLKFMVYLQKENIIDESGMPKERFSAEFPKEGPSILRIQQVVRGDSAAYFCASSPPEEKLFFGSGTQLSVL.

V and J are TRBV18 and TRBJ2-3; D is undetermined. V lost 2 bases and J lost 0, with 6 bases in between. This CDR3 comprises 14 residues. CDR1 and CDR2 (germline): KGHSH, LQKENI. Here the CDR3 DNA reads TGTGCCAGCTCACCAACTTATAGCACAGATACGCAGTATTTT. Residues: CASSPTYSTDTQYF.

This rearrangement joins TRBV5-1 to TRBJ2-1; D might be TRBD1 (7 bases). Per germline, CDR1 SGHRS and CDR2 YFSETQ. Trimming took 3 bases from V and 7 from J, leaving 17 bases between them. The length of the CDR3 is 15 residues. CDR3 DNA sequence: TGCGCCAGCAGCTCGGTGGTACAGGGGAGGAATGAGCAGTTCTTC. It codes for CASSSVVQGRNEQFF.

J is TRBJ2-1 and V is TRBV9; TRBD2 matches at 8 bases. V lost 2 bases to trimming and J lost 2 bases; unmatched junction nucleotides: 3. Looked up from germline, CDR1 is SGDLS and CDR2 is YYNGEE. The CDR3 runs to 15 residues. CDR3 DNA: TGTGCCAGCAGCGTCCTTAGCGGGACCTACAATGAGCAGTTCTTC. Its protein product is CASSVLSGTYNEQFF.

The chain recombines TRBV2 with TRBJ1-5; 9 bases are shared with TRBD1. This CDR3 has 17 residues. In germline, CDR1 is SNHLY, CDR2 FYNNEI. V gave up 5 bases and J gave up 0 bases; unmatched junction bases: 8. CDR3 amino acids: CASSFYGTGPSNQPQHF. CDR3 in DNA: TGTGCCAGCAGTTTCTATGGGACAGGGCCTAGCAATCAGCCCCAGCATTTT.

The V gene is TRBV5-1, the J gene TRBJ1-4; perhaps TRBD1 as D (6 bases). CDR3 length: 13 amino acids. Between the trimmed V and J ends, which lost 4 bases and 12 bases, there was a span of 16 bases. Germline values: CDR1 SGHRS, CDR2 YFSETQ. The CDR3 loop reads CASSPGEDQELFF. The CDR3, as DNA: TGCGCCAGCAGCCCAGGGGAGGACCAGGAACTGTTTTTT.

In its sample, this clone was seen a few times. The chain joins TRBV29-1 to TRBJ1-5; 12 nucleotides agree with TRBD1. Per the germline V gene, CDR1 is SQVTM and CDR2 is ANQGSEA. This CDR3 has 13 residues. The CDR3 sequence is CREWDRGRQPQHF. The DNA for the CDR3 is TGCAGGGAATGGGACAGGGGGCGTCAGCCCCAGCATTTT.

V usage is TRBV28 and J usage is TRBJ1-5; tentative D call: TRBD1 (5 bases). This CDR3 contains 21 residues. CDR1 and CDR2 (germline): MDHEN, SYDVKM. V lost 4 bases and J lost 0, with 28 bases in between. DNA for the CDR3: TGTGCCAGCAGTTCCCGCCTTCGGGGAGGGACCTATCTTGATAGCAATCAGCCCCAGCATTTT. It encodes CASSSRLRGGTYLDSNQPQHF.

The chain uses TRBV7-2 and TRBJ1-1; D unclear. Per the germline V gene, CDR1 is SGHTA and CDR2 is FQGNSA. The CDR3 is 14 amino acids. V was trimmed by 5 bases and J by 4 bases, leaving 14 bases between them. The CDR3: CASSPPRSLTEAFF. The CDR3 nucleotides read TGTGCCAGCAGCCCCCCCCGGTCGCTCACTGAAGCTTTCTTT.

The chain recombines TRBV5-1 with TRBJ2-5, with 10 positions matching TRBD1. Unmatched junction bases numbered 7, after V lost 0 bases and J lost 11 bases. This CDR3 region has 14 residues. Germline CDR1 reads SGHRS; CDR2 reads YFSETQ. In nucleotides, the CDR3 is TGCGCCAGCAGCTTGGGGGACAGGGGAAGTGGTCAGTACTTC. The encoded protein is CASSLGDRGSGQYF.

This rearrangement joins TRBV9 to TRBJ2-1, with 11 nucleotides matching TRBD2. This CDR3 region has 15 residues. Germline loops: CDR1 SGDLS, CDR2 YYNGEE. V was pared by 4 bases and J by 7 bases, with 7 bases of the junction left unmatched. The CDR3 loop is CASSPTSGRGNEQFF. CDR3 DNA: TGTGCCAGCAGCCCTACTAGCGGGAGAGGGAATGAGCAGTTCTTC.

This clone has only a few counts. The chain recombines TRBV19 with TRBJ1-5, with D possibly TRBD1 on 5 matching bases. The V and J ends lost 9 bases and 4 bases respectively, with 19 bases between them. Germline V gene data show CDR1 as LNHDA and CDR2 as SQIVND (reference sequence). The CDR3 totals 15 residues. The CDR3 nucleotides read TGTGCCAGCCAACCTGGGGGGGTCTCAAATCAGCCCCAGCATTTT. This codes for CASQPGGVSNQPQHF.

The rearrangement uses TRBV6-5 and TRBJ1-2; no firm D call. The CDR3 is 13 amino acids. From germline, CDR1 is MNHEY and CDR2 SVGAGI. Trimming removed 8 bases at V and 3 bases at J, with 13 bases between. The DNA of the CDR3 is TGTGCCAGCCTCGGGGTATCCGACTATGGCTACACCTTC. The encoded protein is CASLGVSDYGYTF.

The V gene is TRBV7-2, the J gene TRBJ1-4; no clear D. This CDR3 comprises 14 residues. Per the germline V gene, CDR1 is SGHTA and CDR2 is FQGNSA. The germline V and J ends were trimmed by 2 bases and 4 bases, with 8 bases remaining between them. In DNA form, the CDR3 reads TGTGCCAGCAGCTTATCAAGTGTTAATGAAAAACTGTTTTTT. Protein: CASSLSSVNEKLFF.

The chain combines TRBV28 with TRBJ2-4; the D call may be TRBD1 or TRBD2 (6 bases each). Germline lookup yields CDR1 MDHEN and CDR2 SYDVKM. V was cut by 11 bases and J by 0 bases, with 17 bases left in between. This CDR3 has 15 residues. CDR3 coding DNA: TGTGCCTCCGAAGGGGGGCAAGGAGCCAAAAACATTCAGTACTTC. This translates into CASEGGQGAKNIQYF.

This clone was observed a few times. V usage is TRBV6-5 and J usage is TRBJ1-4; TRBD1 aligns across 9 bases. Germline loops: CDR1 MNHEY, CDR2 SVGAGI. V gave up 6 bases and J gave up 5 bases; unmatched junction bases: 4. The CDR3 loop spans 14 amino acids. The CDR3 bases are TGTGCCAGCAGGCCACAGGGGGCGAATGAAAAACTGTTTTTT. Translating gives CASRPQGANEKLFF.

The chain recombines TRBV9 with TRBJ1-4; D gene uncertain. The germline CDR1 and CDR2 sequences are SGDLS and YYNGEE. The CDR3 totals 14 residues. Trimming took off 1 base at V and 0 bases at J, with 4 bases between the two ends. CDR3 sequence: CASSVSATNEKLFF. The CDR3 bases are TGTGCCAGCAGCGTAAGTGCAACTAATGAAAAACTGTTTTTT. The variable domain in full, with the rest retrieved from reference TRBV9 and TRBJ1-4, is DSGVTQTPKHLITATGQRVTLRCSPRSGDLSVYWYQQSLDQGLQFLIQYYNGEERAKGNILERFSAQQFPDLHSELNLSSLELGDSALYFCASSVSATNEKLFFGSGTQLSVL.